The 15 T cell receptor beta chains below all came from one sample that was sequenced in a study of T-cell reconstitution after alpha-beta-depleted transplantation in children. TCRbeta library construction was performed incorporating unique molecular identifiers. Each CDR3 protein is one row after TCRdb ran MiXCR on the PCR reads. This sample carries some 200,000 distinct CDR3 sequences, about 15% of them seen once, and the ten largest clones take about 13%. The specimen comprised PBMCs from the stem cell graft donor, sampled from the stem cell graft. The receptors stem from a human donor who donated a stem cell graft to a child with acute lymphoblastic leukemia.

This clonotype was found a few times. Mismatch with germline at one junction end may stem from a read error. The CDR3 region is CASSDSAFSGANGLTF. DNA of the CDR3: TGCGCCAGCAGCGACAGTGCCTTCTCTGGGGCCAACGGCCTGACTTTC. The chain has TRBV5-1 and TRBJ2-6; D is perhaps TRBD1 (5 bases). CDR3 length: 16 amino acids. In germline, CDR1 is SGHRS, CDR2 YFSETQ.

The chain employs TRBV20-1 and TRBJ2-7; 10 bases map to TRBD1. Per germline, CDR1 DFQATT and CDR2 SNEGSKA (reference sequence). The CDR3 has 12 amino acids. J was trimmed by 6 bases and V by 4 bases; bases with no gene match: 3. The CDR3 DNA reads TGCAGTGCTACCGGGACAGGGGTCGAGCAGTACTTC. Translating it yields CSATGTGVEQYF.

This clonotype occurred a few times. The chain combines TRBV20-1 with TRBJ2-1; D is uncertain. Germline loops: CDR1 DFQATT, CDR2 SNEGSKA (reference sequence). The ends were cut back, 2 bases at V and 3 bases at J, with 8 bases in the middle. The CDR3 contains 13 residues. The CDR3 region has the DNA TGCAGTGCTAGACAGCCGAACTACAATGAGCAGTTCTTC. Translation gives CSARQPNYNEQFF.

This clonotype showed up many times. The chain uses TRBV29-1 and TRBJ2-7, with TRBD2 matching 7 bases. Unmatched junction bases numbered 9, after V lost 4 bases and J lost 6 bases. CDR1 SQVTM and CDR2 ANQGSEA come from the germline V gene. The CDR3 contains 13 residues. The CDR3 is CSVGGGSHREQYF. In nucleotides, the CDR3 is TGCAGCGTTGGAGGCGGGAGTCACCGCGAGCAGTACTTC.

This clonotype was detected a few times. The chain employs TRBV29-1 and TRBJ2-3; 8 nucleotides agree with TRBD1. The V and J ends lost 7 bases and 14 bases, in that order; junction bases with no gene match: 14. The germline CDR1 and CDR2 sequences are SQVTM and ANQGSEA. This CDR3 is 12 amino acids long. The CDR3 sequence: CSGLFRTGWLYF. The CDR3 nucleotides read TGCAGCGGCCTTTTCAGGACAGGGTGGTTGTATTTT.

This clonotype was seen repeatedly, ten times or more. The chain has TRBV4-2 and TRBJ2-1; tentative D call: TRBD2 (6 bases). Germline CDR1 reads LGHNA; CDR2 reads YNFKEQ. Trimming took off 2 bases at V and 0 bases at J, with 14 bases between the two ends. This CDR3 is built from 17 residues. The CDR3 coding sequence is TGTGCCAGCAGCCAATCAGATAGCGGCAGCTCCTACAATGAGCAGTTCTTC. Its translation is CASSQSDSGSSYNEQFF.

This clonotype was found many times. This chain links TRBV6-6 with TRBJ2-7; D is unresolved. CDR1 and CDR2 from the germline V gene are MNHNY and SVGAGI (reference sequence). The V gene lost 5 bases and the J gene lost 7 bases, with 15 bases spanning the gap. CDR3 length: 13 amino acids. The CDR3 is CASSQANPREQYF. The CDR3 DNA reads TGTGCCAGCAGTCAAGCTAACCCTAGGGAGCAGTACTTC.

This chain links TRBV5-1 with TRBJ1-1; weak D call: TRBD1 (5 bases). V was pared by 2 bases and J by 4 bases, with 15 bases between. The germline gives CDR1 SGHRS, CDR2 YFSETQ. The CDR3 extends over 15 amino acids. The CDR3 bases are TGCGCCAGCAGCTTTGCCTATGGGGGAGGCACTGAAGCTTTCTTT. Translated, it gives CASSFAYGGGTEAFF.

The chain has TRBV20-1 and TRBJ2-2, with 13 bases identical to TRBD2. The CDR3 runs to 15 residues. The germline V gene has CDR1 DFQATT and CDR2 SNEGSKA (reference sequence). V was pared by 6 bases and J by 5 bases, with 6 bases of the junction left unmatched. The CDR3 nucleotides read TGCAGTGCACGACTAGCGGGAGGTCTTACCGGGGAGCTGTTTTTT. Protein: CSARLAGGLTGELFF.

This clonotype appeared many times. The gene calls are TRBV3-1 and TRBJ1-2, with a weak D call TRBD1 (5 bases). Trimming left V 3 bases short and J 8 bases short, with 13 bases between. CDR3 size: 13 residues. In germline, CDR1 is LGHDT, CDR2 YNNKEL (reference sequence). The CDR3 protein is CASSQNRRPGYTF. The CDR3 bases are TGTGCCAGCAGCCAGAACAGGAGACCAGGCTACACCTTC.

In its sample, this clonotype was seen many times. The V call is TRBV28, the J call TRBJ2-1; 8 positions agree with TRBD1. J gave up 2 bases and V 5 bases, and 20 bases lay outside the gene matches. CDR3 size: 20 residues. Germline V lookup: CDR1 MDHEN, CDR2 SYDVKM. The CDR3 DNA follows: TGTGCCAGCAGTCCTCTCCGGGACAGGTTGCCTAATAGAGCCTACAATGAGCAGTTCTTC. It is translated as CASSPLRDRLPNRAYNEQFF.

This clonotype was found many times. The genes are TRBV4-1 and TRBJ2-5, with D unresolved. Germline CDR1 is MGHRA and CDR2 is YSYEKL. Trimming took off 0 bases at V and 3 bases at J, with 11 bases between the two ends. The CDR3 spans 15 residues. CDR3 DNA sequence: TGCGCCAGCAGCCAAGACCCGGGCAGAGAAGAGACCCAGTACTTC. Translation: CASSQDPGREETQYF.

A note on this clonotype: This may stem from a read error, because a much larger clone lies one nucleotide away. CDR3 sequence: CAWSAGHAYEQYF. The CDR3 DNA is TGTGCCTGGAGCGCAGGGCACGCCTACGAGCAGTACTTC. The rearrangement joins TRBV30 to TRBJ2-7; TRBD1 might be the D (5 bases). The CDR3 covers 13 residues. Trimming pared 3 bases from V and 2 bases from J, leaving 11 bases between. Germline assignment: CDR1 GTSNPN and CDR2 SVGIG (reference sequence). Supplemented by reference TRBV30 and TRBJ2-7, the full variable domain reads SQTIHQWPATLVQPVGSPLSLECTVEGTSNPNLYWYRQAAGRGLQLLFYSVGIGQISSEVPQNLSASRPQDRQFILSSKKLLLSDSGFYLCAWSAGHAYEQYFGPGTRLTVT.

The sample holds many counts of this clonotype. This chain joins TRBV12-3 or TRBV12-4 and TRBJ1-1, with 7 bases fitting TRBD1. The CDR3 totals 15 residues. V gave up 3 bases and J gave up 6 bases; unmatched junction bases: 10. DNA of the CDR3: TGTGCCAGCAGTTTCCCGCTCCAGGGGACAGCTGAAGCTTTCTTT. Translation: CASSFPLQGTAEAFF.

For this clonotype: One junction end disagrees with the germline gene, perhaps due to a read error. The chain carries TRBV2 and TRBJ1-3; tentative D call: TRBD1 (5 bases). CDR1 and CDR2 from the germline V gene are SNHLY and FYNNEI. The CDR3 totals 14 residues. The CDR3 loop is CASSPGLSGNSIYF. CDR3 sequence (DNA): TGTGCCAGCAGCCCAGGGTTGTCTGGAAACAGCATATATTTT.